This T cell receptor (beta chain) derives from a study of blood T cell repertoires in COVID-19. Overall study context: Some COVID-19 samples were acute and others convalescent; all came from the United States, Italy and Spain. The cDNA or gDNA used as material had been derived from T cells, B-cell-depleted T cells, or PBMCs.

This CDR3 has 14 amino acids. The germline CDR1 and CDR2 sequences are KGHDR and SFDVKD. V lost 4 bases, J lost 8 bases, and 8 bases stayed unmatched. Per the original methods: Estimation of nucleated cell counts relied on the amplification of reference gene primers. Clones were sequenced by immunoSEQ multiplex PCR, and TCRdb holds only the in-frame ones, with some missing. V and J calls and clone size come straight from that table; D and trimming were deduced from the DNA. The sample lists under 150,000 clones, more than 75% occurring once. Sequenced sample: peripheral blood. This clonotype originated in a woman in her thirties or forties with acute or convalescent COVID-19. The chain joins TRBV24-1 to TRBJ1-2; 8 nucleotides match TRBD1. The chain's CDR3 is CATSDSGQGHGYTF. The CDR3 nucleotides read TGTGCCACCAGTGACTCTGGACAGGGTCACGGCTACACCTTC.